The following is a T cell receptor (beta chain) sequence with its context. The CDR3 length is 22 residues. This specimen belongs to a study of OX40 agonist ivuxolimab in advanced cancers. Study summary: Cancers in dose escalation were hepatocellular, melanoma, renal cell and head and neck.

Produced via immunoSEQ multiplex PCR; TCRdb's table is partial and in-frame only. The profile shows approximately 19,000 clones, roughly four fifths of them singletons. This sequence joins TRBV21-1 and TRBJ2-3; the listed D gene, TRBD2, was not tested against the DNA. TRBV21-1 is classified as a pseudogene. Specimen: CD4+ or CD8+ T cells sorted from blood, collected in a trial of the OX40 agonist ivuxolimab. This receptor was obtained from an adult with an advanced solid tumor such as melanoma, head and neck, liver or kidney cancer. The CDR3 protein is CASSKVGGTSGRAWVRTDTQYF. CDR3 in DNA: TGTGCCAGCAGCAAAGTTGGGGGGACTAGCGGGAGGGCCTGGGTACGGACAGATACGCAGTATTTT.